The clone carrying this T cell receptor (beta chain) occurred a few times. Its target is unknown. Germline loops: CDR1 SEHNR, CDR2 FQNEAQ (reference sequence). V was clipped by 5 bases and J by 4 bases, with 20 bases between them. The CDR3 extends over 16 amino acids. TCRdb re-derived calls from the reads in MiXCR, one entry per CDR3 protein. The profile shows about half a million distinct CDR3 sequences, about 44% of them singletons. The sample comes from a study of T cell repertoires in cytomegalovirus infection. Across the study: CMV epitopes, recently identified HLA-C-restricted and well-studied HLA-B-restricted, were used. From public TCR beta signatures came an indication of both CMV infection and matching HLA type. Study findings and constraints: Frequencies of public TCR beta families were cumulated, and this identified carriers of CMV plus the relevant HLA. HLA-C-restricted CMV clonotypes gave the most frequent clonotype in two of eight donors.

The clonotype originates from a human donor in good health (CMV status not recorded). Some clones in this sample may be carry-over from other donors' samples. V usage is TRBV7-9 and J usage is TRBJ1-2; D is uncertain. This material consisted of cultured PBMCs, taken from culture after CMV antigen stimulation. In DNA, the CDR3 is TGTGCCAGCAGCCCGAATAATGCGGGGAATAGCTATGGCTACACCTTC. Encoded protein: CASSPNNAGNSYGYTF.